Below, 8 T cell receptor beta chains from the same sample are listed, as sequenced in a study of cytomegalovirus exposure and HLA in healthy donors. Primers: 60 Vbeta forward and 13 Jbeta reverse. Produced via immunoSEQ multiplex PCR; TCRdb's table is partial and in-frame only. Among approximately 140,000 clones, approximately 71% were seen once, and the ten largest hold 4% to 6%. Sequenced material: PBMCs. These receptors were collected from a woman aged 50 to 60 in good health and CMV-seronegative.

The chain has TRBV29-1 and TRBJ1-2; weak D call: TRBD1 (5 bases). V lost 6 bases and J lost 10, with 18 bases in between. The CDR3 has 12 amino acids. CDR1 is SQVTM and CDR2 is ANQGSEA in the germline V gene. CDR3 DNA sequence: TGCAGCGTGGGGCCAATCCTGGATTACTACACCTTC. It codes for CSVGPILDYYTF.

V gene TRBV9 combines with J gene TRBJ1-2; TRBD1 matches at 12 bases. J lost 8 bases, V lost 4 bases, and 9 bases had no gene match. From germline, CDR1 is SGDLS and CDR2 YYNGEE. The CDR3 runs 15 residues. The DNA of the CDR3 is TGTGCCAGCAGCCTCGGGACAGGGGGCTTCGGAGGCTACACCTTC. As protein: CASSLGTGGFGGYTF.

CDR3 bases: TGTGCCAGCTCATCACGACAAAGTAACGAAAAACTGTTTTTT. It specifies CASSSRQSNEKLFF. The chain joins TRBV18 to TRBJ1-4; no definite D call. Germline CDR1 and CDR2: KGHSH and LQKENI. The V gene lost 5 bases and the J gene lost 8 bases, with 15 bases spanning the gap. The CDR3 covers 14 residues.

This chain links TRBV9 with TRBJ2-3, with a weak D call TRBD2 (7 bases). The V gene lost 0 bases and the J gene lost 5 bases, with 13 bases spanning the gap. Per germline, CDR1 SGDLS and CDR2 YYNGEE. This CDR3 has 15 residues. CDR3 DNA sequence: TGTGCCAGCAGCGTAGCCGCGGGGGCAGGAGATACGCAGTATTTT. It encodes CASSVAAGAGDTQYF.

The rearrangement joins TRBV9 to TRBJ2-4; unclear D gene. Between the trimmed V and J ends, which lost 5 bases and 0 bases, there was a span of 15 bases. CDR3 length: 16 amino acids. Germline V gene data show CDR1 as SGDLS and CDR2 as YYNGEE. In DNA form, the CDR3 reads TGTGCCAGCAGTGCCGGGTTCGGCCTAGCCAAAAACATTCAGTACTTC. Translating gives CASSAGFGLAKNIQYF.

The rearrangement joins TRBV9 to TRBJ2-2, with TRBD1 matching over 10 bases. There are 16 residues in the CDR3. Trimming cost V 4 bases and J 5 bases; bases outside gene matches: 8. Germline CDR1 and CDR2: SGDLS and YYNGEE. CDR3 nucleotides: TGTGCCAGCAGCCTTTCTGACAGGGGGCAAACCGGGGAGCTGTTTTTT. This codes for CASSLSDRGQTGELFF.

V and J are TRBV5-1 and TRBJ2-5, with D possibly matching TRBD1 (6 bases). Germline CDR1 reads SGHRS; CDR2 reads YFSETQ. V was pared by 1 base and J by 0 bases, with 13 bases between. The CDR3 runs 16 residues. The CDR3 DNA reads as TGCGCCAGCAGCTTGTCCTCAAGGGGGTACCAAGAGACCCAGTACTTC. As protein: CASSLSSRGYQETQYF.

This clone was observed a single time. V and J are TRBV5-1 and TRBJ2-1; 13 bases line up with TRBD2. The V gene's germline CDR1 is SGHRS and CDR2 YFSETQ. Trimming at V came to 4 bases and at J to 3 bases, leaving 1 base not matched to a gene. There are 15 residues in the CDR3. CDR3 DNA sequence: TGCGCCAGCAGCCGGACTAGCGGGGGCTACAATGAGCAGTTCTTC. Its translation: CASSRTSGGYNEQFF.